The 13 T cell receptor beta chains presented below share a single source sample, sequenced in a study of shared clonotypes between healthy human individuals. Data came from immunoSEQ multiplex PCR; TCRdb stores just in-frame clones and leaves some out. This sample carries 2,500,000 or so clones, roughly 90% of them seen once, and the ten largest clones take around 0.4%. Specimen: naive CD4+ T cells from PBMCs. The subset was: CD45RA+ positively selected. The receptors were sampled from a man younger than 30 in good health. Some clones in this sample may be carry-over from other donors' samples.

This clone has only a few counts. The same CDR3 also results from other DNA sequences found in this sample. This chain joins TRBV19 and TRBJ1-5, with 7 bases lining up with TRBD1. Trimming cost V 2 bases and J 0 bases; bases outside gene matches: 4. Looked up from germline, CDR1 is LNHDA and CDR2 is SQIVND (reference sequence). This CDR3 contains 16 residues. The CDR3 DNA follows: TGTGCCAGTAGTATACAGGGGGGATATAGCAATCAGCCCCAGCATTTT. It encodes CASSIQGGYSNQPQHF.

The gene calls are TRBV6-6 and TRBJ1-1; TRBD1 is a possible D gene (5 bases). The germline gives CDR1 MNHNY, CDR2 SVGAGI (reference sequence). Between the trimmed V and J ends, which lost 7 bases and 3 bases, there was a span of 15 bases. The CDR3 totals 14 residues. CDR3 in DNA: TGTGCCAGCACCGTAACAGGATTGGACACTGAAGCTTTCTTT. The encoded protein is CASTVTGLDTEAFF.

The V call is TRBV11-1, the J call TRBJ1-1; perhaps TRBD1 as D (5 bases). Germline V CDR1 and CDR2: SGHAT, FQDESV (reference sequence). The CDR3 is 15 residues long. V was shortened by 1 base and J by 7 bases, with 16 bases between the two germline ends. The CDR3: CASSLGGTTLNEAFF. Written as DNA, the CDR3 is TGTGCCAGCAGCTTAGGAGGGACTACCTTAAATGAAGCTTTCTTT.

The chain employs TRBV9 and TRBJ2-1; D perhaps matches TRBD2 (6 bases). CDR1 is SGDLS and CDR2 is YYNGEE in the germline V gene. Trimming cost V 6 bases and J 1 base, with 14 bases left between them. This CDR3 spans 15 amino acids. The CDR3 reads CASTSGRGSYNEQFF. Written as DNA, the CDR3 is TGTGCCAGCACTTCAGGCCGGGGGTCCTACAATGAGCAGTTCTTC.

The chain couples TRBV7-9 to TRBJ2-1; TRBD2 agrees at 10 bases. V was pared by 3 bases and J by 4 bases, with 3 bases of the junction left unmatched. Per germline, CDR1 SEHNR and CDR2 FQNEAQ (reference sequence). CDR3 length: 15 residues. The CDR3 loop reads CASSFPSGSYNEQFF. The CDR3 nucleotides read TGTGCCAGCAGCTTCCCTAGCGGGAGTTACAATGAGCAGTTCTTC. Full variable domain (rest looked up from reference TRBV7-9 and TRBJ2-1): DTGVSQNPRHKITKRGQNVTFRCDPISEHNRLYWYRQTLGQGPEFLTYFQNEAQLEKSRLLSDRFSAERPKGSFSTLEIQRTEQGDSAMYLCASSFPSGSYNEQFFGPGTRLTVL.

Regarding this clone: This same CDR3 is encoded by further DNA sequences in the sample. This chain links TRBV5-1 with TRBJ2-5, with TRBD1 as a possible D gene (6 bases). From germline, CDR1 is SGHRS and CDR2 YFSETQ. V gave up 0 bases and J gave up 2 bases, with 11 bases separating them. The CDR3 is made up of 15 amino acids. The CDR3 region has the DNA TGCGCCAGCAGCTTGGCCAGGGGAACACAAGAGACCCAGTACTTC. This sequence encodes CASSLARGTQETQYF.

The CDR3 loop reads CASSVRSAGVTGELFF. For the CDR3, the DNA is TGTGCCAGCAGCGTGAGGTCAGCGGGAGTGACCGGGGAGCTGTTTTTT. The rearrangement uses TRBV9 and TRBJ2-2; 8 bases line up with TRBD2. CDR3 size: 16 residues. The trim removed 2 bases at V and 5 bases at J, leaving 8 bases unmatched. Germline CDR1 and CDR2: SGDLS and YYNGEE.

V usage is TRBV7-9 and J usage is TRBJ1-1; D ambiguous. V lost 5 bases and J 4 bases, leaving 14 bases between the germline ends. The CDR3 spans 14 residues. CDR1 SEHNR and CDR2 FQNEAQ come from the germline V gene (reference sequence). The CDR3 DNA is TGTGCCAGCAGCATATTGGCGGTATTCACTGAAGCTTTCTTT. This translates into CASSILAVFTEAFF.

Here the CDR3 DNA reads TGTGCCAGCAGCCTTAGGACAGGGAGTCCCCACGAGCAGTACTTC. Protein sequence: CASSLRTGSPHEQYF. The chain is built from TRBV6-6 and TRBJ2-7, with 8 bases lining up with TRBD1. This CDR3 spans 15 amino acids. Germline trimming cut 6 bases from V and 5 bases from J; bases unmatched to any gene: 12. The germline V gene has CDR1 MNHNY and CDR2 SVGAGI (reference sequence).

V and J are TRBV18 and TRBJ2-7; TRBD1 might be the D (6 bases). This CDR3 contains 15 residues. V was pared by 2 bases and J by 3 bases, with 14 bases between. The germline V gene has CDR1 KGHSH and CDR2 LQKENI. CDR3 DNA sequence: TGTGCCAGCTCACCAAACGTTCAGACAGGCTACGAGCAGTACTTC. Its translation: CASSPNVQTGYEQYF.

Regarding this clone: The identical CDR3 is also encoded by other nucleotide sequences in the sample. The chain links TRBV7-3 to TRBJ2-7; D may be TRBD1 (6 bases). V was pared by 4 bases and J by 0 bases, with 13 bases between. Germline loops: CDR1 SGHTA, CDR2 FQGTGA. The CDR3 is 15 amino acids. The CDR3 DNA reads TGTGCCAGCAGCTCCGGGACATTGGGCTCCTACGAGCAGTACTTC. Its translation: CASSSGTLGSYEQYF.

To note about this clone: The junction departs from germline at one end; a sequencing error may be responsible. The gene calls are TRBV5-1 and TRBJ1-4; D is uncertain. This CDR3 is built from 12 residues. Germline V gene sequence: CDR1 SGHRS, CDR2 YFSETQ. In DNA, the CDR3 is TGTGCCAGCAGCGGTTTGGAAGAAAAACTGTTTTTT. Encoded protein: CASSGLEEKLFF. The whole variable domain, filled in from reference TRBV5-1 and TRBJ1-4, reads KAGVTQTPRYLIKTRGQQVTLSCSPISGHRSVSWYQQTPGQGLQFLFEYFSETQRNKGNFPGRFSGRQFSNSRSEMNVSTLELGDSALYLCASSGLEEKLFFGSGTQLSVL.

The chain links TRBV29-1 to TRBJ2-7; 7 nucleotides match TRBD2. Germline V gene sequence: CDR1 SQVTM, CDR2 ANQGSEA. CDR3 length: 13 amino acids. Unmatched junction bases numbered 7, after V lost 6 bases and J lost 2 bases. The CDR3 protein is CSVGQGGPYEQYF. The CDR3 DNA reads TGCAGCGTGGGCCAGGGAGGGCCCTACGAGCAGTACTTC.